This T cell receptor beta chain is from a study of monozygotic twins with inflammatory bowel disease. As for this clonotype: The antigen is undetermined.

UMIs containing a 6-nucleotide sample barcode were added via template switching. TCRalpha and TCRbeta cDNA went through two nested PCRs of approximately 16 and 10 cycles. TCRdb reprocessed the 5' RACE reads and stores each CDR3 protein as one record, lacking DNA. The table lists 300,000 to 450,000 distinct CDR3 sequences. Germline V gene sequence: CDR1 ENHRY, CDR2 SYGVKD. CDR3 length: 13 amino acids. General study findings and limits: Compared with healthy co-twins, IBD patients showed reduced TCRbeta repertoire diversity by inverse Simpson. Neither one strong signal nor one clonotype associated with IBD was supported.

What was sequenced was blood. The TCR was taken from a human donor with ulcerative colitis or Crohn's disease, or a healthy co-twin of an affected twin (not recorded which). V and J are TRBV10-3 and TRBJ1-2. CDR3 loop: CAISEREVDGYTF.